Listed below are T cell receptor beta chains from one sample, sequenced in a study of shared clonotypes between healthy human individuals. The assay was immunoSEQ multiplex PCR, and TCRdb's table has in-frame clones only and misses some. The data show over a million clones, 96% seen once. Sequencing used naive CD4+ T cells sorted from blood. Receptor source: a man under 40 in good health. The CDR3 runs from the conserved cysteine through the conserved F or W. The order of the fields is V gene, D gene, J gene, CDR3 protein. The D gene is left open where the match is weak.

v_call: TRBV5-4; d_call: TRBD1; j_call: TRBJ2-2; cdr3_aa: CASSNNRDRPPGGELFF
v_call: TRBV11-3; d_call: -; j_call: TRBJ2-7; cdr3_aa: CASSLGPSEVEQYF
v_call: TRBV7-6; d_call: TRBD1; j_call: TRBJ1-5; cdr3_aa: CASSVGQGAQPQHF
v_call: TRBV7-2; d_call: -; j_call: TRBJ1-3; cdr3_aa: CASSLWVGAGNTIYF
v_call: TRBV19; d_call: TRBD2; j_call: TRBJ2-1; cdr3_aa: CASSIPGGPLNEQFF
v_call: TRBV5-6; d_call: -; j_call: TRBJ2-2; cdr3_aa: CASSPVGGAVPGELFF
v_call: TRBV6-5; d_call: TRBD2; j_call: TRBJ2-1; cdr3_aa: CASSLTSFSYNEQFF
v_call: TRBV4-1; d_call: -; j_call: TRBJ2-7; cdr3_aa: CASSQVGAYEQYF
v_call: TRBV5-5; d_call: -; j_call: TRBJ2-1; cdr3_aa: CASSLLDLSSYNEQFF
v_call: TRBV5-4; d_call: -; j_call: TRBJ1-4; cdr3_aa: CASSLGPEGIATNEKLFF
v_call: TRBV9; d_call: -; j_call: TRBJ2-3; cdr3_aa: CASSVDGKGGDTQYF
v_call: TRBV11-3; d_call: -; j_call: TRBJ1-1; cdr3_aa: CASSLEANTEAFF
v_call: TRBV4-1; d_call: -; j_call: TRBJ2-2; cdr3_aa: CASSQVGSGLGTGELFF
v_call: TRBV19; d_call: -; j_call: TRBJ1-2; cdr3_aa: CASSPTGLGYTF
v_call: TRBV6-5; d_call: -; j_call: TRBJ2-7; cdr3_aa: CASSYHGLLPYEQYF
v_call: TRBV10-3; d_call: TRBD2; j_call: TRBJ2-1; cdr3_aa: CAIRGTSGRNEQFF
v_call: TRBV18; d_call: TRBD2; j_call: TRBJ2-1; cdr3_aa: CASSPVAGTSGDNEQFF
v_call: TRBV18; d_call: TRBD1; j_call: TRBJ2-2; cdr3_aa: CASSPVAGTGGASDTGELFF
v_call: TRBV5-1; d_call: -; j_call: TRBJ1-3; cdr3_aa: CASSLGHRNTIYF
v_call: TRBV5-1; d_call: TRBD1; j_call: TRBJ2-5; cdr3_aa: CASSSGTGGAVTQYF
v_call: TRBV2; d_call: -; j_call: TRBJ1-4; cdr3_aa: CASSEGGEKLFF
v_call: TRBV7-9; d_call: -; j_call: TRBJ2-7; cdr3_aa: CASSPSYGEQYF
v_call: TRBV7-9; d_call: -; j_call: TRBJ2-3; cdr3_aa: CASSLVQGLISTDTQYF
v_call: TRBV18; d_call: TRBD1; j_call: TRBJ2-1; cdr3_aa: CASSPRDRVVVNEQFF
v_call: TRBV7-9; d_call: TRBD1; j_call: TRBJ1-5; cdr3_aa: CASSLAPGGYDQPQHF
v_call: TRBV11-2; d_call: TRBD1; j_call: TRBJ2-7; cdr3_aa: CASSLRLQGASYEQYF
v_call: TRBV2; d_call: TRBD1; j_call: TRBJ1-2; cdr3_aa: CASSDQGAGGYTF
v_call: TRBV2; d_call: -; j_call: TRBJ2-2; cdr3_aa: CASTRRDGTGELFF
v_call: TRBV15; d_call: -; j_call: TRBJ1-1; cdr3_aa: CATSRVWESNTEAFF
v_call: TRBV5-1; d_call: -; j_call: TRBJ2-1; cdr3_aa: CASSLGTFTYEQFF
v_call: TRBV10-3; d_call: -; j_call: TRBJ2-7; cdr3_aa: CAIRTEYEQYF
v_call: TRBV5-1; d_call: -; j_call: TRBJ1-4; cdr3_aa: CASSRKGVDEKLFF
v_call: TRBV25-1; d_call: -; j_call: TRBJ2-1; cdr3_aa: CASRGTPVRQFF
v_call: TRBV30; d_call: -; j_call: TRBJ2-3; cdr3_aa: CAWSDLGGDTQYF
v_call: TRBV6-6; d_call: -; j_call: TRBJ1-3; cdr3_aa: CASTSPGRSGNTIYF
v_call: TRBV12-5; d_call: -; j_call: TRBJ2-5; cdr3_aa: CASGPGIGRQETQYF
v_call: TRBV5-1; d_call: TRBD2; j_call: TRBJ2-1; cdr3_aa: CASSLFASGSSYNEQFF
v_call: TRBV27; d_call: -; j_call: TRBJ2-3; cdr3_aa: CASRGSADTQYF
v_call: TRBV5-6; d_call: TRBD2; j_call: TRBJ2-5; cdr3_aa: CATTSVKNQETQYF
v_call: TRBV18; d_call: -; j_call: TRBJ2-1; cdr3_aa: CASSPQRGEQPGSEQFF
v_call: TRBV7-9; d_call: -; j_call: TRBJ2-1; cdr3_aa: CASSLRGFSYNEQFF
v_call: TRBV5-1; d_call: TRBD1; j_call: TRBJ2-2; cdr3_aa: CASSLYTGGSTGELFF
v_call: TRBV11-2; d_call: -; j_call: TRBJ1-2; cdr3_aa: CASSLAIGRRDYGYTF
v_call: TRBV15; d_call: TRBD2; j_call: TRBJ2-1; cdr3_aa: CATSRGQRAGLRNEQFF